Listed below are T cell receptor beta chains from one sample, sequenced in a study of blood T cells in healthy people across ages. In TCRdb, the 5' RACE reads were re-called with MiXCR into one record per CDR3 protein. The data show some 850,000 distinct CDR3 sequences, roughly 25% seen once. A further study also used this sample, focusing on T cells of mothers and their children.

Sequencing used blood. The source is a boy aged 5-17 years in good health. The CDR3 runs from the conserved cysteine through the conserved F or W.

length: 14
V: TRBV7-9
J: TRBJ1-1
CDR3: CASSFDPPGSEAFF

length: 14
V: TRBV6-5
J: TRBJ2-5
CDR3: CASSYLPHQETQYF

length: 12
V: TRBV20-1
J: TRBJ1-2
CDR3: CSAPPRGGGFTF

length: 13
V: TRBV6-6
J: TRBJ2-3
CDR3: CASSYSGQGARYF

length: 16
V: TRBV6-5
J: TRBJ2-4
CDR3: CAGSRGQGIAKNIQYF

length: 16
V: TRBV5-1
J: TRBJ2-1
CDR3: CASSLDLRGGRSEQFF

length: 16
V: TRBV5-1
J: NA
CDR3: CASSLYASGGNNEQFF

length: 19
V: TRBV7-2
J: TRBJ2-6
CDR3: CASSFRGTGWVLGANVLTF

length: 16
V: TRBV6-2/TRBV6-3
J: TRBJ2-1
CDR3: CASRVLAGVLLNEQFF

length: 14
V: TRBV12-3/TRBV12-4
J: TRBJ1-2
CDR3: CASSPQGADYGYTF

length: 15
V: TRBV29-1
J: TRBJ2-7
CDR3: CSVESALGQAYEQYF

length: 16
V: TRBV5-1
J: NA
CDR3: CASSLVGAGGSYEQYF

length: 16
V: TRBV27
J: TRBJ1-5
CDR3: CASSLSAGARHQPQHF

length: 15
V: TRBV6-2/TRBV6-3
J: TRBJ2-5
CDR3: CVSSLAGTYQETQYF

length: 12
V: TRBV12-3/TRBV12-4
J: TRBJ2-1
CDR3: CASSFGGNEQFF

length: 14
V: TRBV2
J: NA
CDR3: CASSEELARGSQFF

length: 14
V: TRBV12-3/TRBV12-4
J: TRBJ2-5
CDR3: CASNRDLFQETQYF

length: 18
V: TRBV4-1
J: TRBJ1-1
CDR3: CASSQVASGTGINTEAFF

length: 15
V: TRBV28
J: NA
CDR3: CASTARTGGLYEQYF

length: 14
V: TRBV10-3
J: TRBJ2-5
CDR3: CAIWDPIRGETQYF

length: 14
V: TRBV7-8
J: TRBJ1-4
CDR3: CASRPGGKWEKLFF

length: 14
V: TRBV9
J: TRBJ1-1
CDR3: CASSPGNRDSEAFF

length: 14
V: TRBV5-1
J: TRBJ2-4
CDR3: CASSLSQAKNIQYF

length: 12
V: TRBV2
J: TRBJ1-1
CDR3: CASSAGLTEAFF

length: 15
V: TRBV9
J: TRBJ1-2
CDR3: CASSAGPGGGHGYTF

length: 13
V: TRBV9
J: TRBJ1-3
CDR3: CASSAAGGNTIYF

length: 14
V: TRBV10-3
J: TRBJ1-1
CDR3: CAISVGQAATEAFF

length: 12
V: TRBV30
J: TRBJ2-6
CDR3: CAWNFGANVLTF

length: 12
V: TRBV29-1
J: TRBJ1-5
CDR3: CSVAAGNQPQHF

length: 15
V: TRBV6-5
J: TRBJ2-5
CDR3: CASSWAGLAQETQYF

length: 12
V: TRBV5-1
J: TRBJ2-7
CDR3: CASGTGLYEQYF

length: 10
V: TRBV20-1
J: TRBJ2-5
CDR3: CSASVETQYF

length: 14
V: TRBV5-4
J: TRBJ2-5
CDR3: CASSLQGSEETQYF

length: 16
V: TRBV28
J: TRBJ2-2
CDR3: CASSDLGTMNTGELFF

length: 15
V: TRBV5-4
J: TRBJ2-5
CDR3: CASSPEGFLQETQYF

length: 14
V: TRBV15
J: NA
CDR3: CATSRVGSLDEQYF

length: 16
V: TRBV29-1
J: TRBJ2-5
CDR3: CSVRAGGAHPQETQYF

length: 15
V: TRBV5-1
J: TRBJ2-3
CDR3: CASSLAGIPTDTQYF

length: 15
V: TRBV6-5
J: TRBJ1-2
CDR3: CASSYSTGGLGGYTF

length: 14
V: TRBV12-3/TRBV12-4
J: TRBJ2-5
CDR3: CASREVGGPETQYF

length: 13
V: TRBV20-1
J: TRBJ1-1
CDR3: CSASGGVNTEAFF

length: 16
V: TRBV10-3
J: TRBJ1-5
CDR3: CAISGSQINSNLPQHF

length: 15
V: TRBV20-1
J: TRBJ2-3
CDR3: CSVAASGVVPDTQYF

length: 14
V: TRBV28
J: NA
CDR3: CASTDRSRSYEQYF

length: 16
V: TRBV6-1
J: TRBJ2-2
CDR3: CASSPEPTGSGGELFF

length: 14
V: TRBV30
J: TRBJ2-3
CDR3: CAWSVPPGGDTQYF

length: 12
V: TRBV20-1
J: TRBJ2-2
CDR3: CSARGVTGELFF

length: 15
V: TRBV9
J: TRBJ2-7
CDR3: CASSVAEGRYDEQYF

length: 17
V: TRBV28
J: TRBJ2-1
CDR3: CASSLPLGQSLNNEQFF

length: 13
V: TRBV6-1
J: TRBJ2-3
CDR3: CASRASGTDTQYF

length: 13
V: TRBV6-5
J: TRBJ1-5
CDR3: CASQGRGNQPQHF

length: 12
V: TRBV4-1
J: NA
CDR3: CASSQDGVEQYF

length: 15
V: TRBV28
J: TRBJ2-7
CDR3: CASSFAGGALYEQYF

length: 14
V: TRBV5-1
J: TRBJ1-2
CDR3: CASRADGDYSGYTF